One and the same sample provided the 15 T cell receptor beta chains below, sequenced in a study of blood T cell repertoires in COVID-19. Generated by immunoSEQ multiplex PCR, the TCRdb table keeps only in-frame clones and is missing some. The repertoire consists of 250,000 to 350,000 clones, with 87% occurring once and the leading ten covering approximately 6%. Sequenced input: PBMCs or T cells enriched from blood (not recorded which). Receptors originate from a woman in her 30s who had recovered from COVID-19.

The gene calls are TRBV13 and TRBJ2-7; no reliable D call. Trimming removed 0 bases at V and 0 bases at J, with 9 bases between. The CDR3 loop spans 15 amino acids. Germline V CDR1 and CDR2: PRHDT, FYEKMQ (reference sequence). CDR3 in amino acids: CASSLGPTSSYEQYF. The CDR3 DNA reads TGTGCCAGCAGCTTAGGCCCGACAAGCTCCTACGAGCAGTACTTC.

The chain is built from TRBV29-1 and TRBJ1-1, with TRBD1 as a possible D gene (5 bases). The CDR3 covers 19 residues. V was pared by 4 bases and J by 5 bases, with 32 bases between. Germline V CDR1 and CDR2: SQVTM, ANQGSEA. CDR3 sequence reads: CSVASSSESGGAALTEAFF. The CDR3 nucleotides read TGCAGCGTTGCCTCATCTTCCGAATCTGGCGGGGCAGCATTGACTGAAGCTTTCTTT.

The chain joins TRBV9 to TRBJ1-3; maybe TRBD1 (5 bases). CDR3 length: 16 residues. With 0 bases removed from V and 0 bases from J, the gap between germline ends came to 10 bases. Germline V gives CDR1 SGDLS, CDR2 YYNGEE. Here the CDR3 reads CASSVGQGISGNTIYF. In DNA, the CDR3 is TGTGCCAGCAGCGTAGGGCAGGGAATCTCTGGAAACACCATATATTTT.

V usage is TRBV28 and J usage is TRBJ1-1; possible D gene TRBD1, 5 bases. The CDR3 extends over 14 amino acids. The germline V gene has CDR1 MDHEN and CDR2 SYDVKM. Trimming took off 3 bases at V and 1 base at J, with 9 bases between the two ends. The CDR3 DNA reads as TGTGCCAGCAGTTTGCCTGGACAGAACACTGAAGCTTTCTTT. This sequence encodes CASSLPGQNTEAFF.

V gene TRBV12-3 or TRBV12-4 combines with J gene TRBJ1-2, with D uncertain. The V end lost 5 bases, the J end lost 9 bases, and 13 bases lay between the germline ends. This CDR3 contains 12 residues. CDR3 coding DNA: TGTGCCAGCAGTCTAACGGCGGGGAGCTACACCTTC. Translated: CASSLTAGSYTF.

The chain couples TRBV30 to TRBJ2-7; D possibly corresponds to TRBD1 (5 bases). This CDR3 contains 14 residues. Germline CDR1 reads GTSNPN; CDR2 reads SVGIG (reference sequence). V was cut by 4 bases and J by 7 bases, with 20 bases left in between. CDR3 DNA: TGTGCCTGGAACCCCGACAGCTCCCGAATGGAGCAGTACTTC. It specifies CAWNPDSSRMEQYF.

This chain uses TRBV6-5 with TRBJ2-7, with 7 bases lining up with TRBD1. CDR3 size: 12 residues. The ends lost 6 bases at V and 3 bases at J; junction bases unmatched: 2. CDR1 and CDR2 from the germline V gene are MNHEY and SVGAGI. The CDR3 bases are TGTGCCAGCAGGGGGGACAGCTACGAGCAGTACTTC. It specifies CASRGDSYEQYF.

The rearrangement joins TRBV2 to TRBJ1-2, with 11 nucleotides matching TRBD1. This CDR3 is built from 15 residues. The V gene end was trimmed by 7 bases and the J gene end by 2 bases; junction bases not matched to a gene: 6. From germline, CDR1 is SNHLY and CDR2 FYNNEI. CDR3 in amino acids: CASKRDRGENYGYTF. The CDR3 DNA is TGTGCCAGCAAAAGGGACAGGGGGGAGAACTATGGCTACACCTTC. The entire variable domain, with the rest obtained from reference TRBV2 and TRBJ1-2, is as follows: EPEVTQTPSHQVTQMGQEVILRCVPISNHLYFYWYRQILGQKVEFLVSFYNNEISEKSEIFDDQFSVERPDGSNFTLKIRSTKLEDSAMYFCASKRDRGENYGYTFGSGTRLTVV.

V and J are TRBV30 and TRBJ2-7; weak D call: TRBD1 (5 bases). V was pared by 0 bases and J by 5 bases, with 14 bases between. The length of the CDR3 is 14 residues. Germline assignment: CDR1 GTSNPN and CDR2 SVGIG (reference sequence). CDR3: CAWSVGAGWDEQYF. The CDR3 coding sequence is TGTGCCTGGAGTGTTGGGGCAGGATGGGACGAGCAGTACTTC. The whole variable domain, remainder taken from reference TRBV30 and TRBJ2-7, is SQTIHQWPATLVQPVGSPLSLECTVEGTSNPNLYWYRQAAGRGLQLLFYSVGIGQISSEVPQNLSASRPQDRQFILSSKKLLLSDSGFYLCAWSVGAGWDEQYFGPGTRLTVT.

The chain employs TRBV7-2 and TRBJ2-3, with a tentative D call TRBD1 (6 bases). Germline V gene sequence: CDR1 SGHTA, CDR2 FQGNSA. V was clipped by 4 bases and J by 15 bases, with 17 bases between them. This CDR3 comprises 12 residues. The CDR3 here is CASSSGPGEKYF. CDR3 bases: TGTGCCAGCAGCTCCGGCCCAGGGGAAAAATATTTT.

In nucleotides, the CDR3 is TGTGCCAGCAGTTTAGGAGCAGGCACTGAAGCTTTCTTT. Protein sequence: CASSLGAGTEAFF. The J gene is TRBJ1-1, the V gene TRBV12-3 or TRBV12-4; unclear D gene. The CDR3 is 13 amino acids. V lost 1 base and J 4 bases, leaving 7 bases between the germline ends.

This clone appeared once. CDR3 coding DNA: TGTGCCAGCAGTGACCCGGCCGGGGGTAATTCACCCCTCCACTTT. Its translation is CASSDPAGGNSPLHF. This chain joins TRBV25-1 and TRBJ1-6, with D possibly TRBD1 on 5 matching bases. There are 15 residues in the CDR3. CDR1 is MGHDK, CDR2 SYGVNS, per germline. V was shortened by 3 bases and J by 6 bases, with 12 bases between the two germline ends.

The chain uses TRBV4-3 and TRBJ2-2, with D perhaps TRBD2 (7 bases). The CDR3 length is 17 residues. Germline CDR1 LGHNA, CDR2 YSLEER. Trimming left V 0 bases short and J 5 bases short, with 16 bases between. The DNA for the CDR3 is TGCGCCAGCAGCCAAGATCCGGGGGCCGGGAGGACCGGGGAGCTGTTTTTT. Translation gives CASSQDPGAGRTGELFF.

The chain links TRBV5-8 to TRBJ1-4; TRBD1 is a possible D gene (5 bases). The CDR3 has 15 residues. Trimming pared 0 bases from V and 4 bases from J, leaving 10 bases between. Germline V gene data show CDR1 as SGHTS and CDR2 as YDEGEE. CDR3 residues: CASSLVTGVNEKLFF. CDR3 sequence (DNA): TGTGCCAGCAGCTTGGTCACGGGGGTTAATGAAAAACTGTTTTTT. Looking up the rest from reference TRBV5-8 and TRBJ1-4 gives the full variable domain: EAGVTQSPTHLIKTRGQQATLRCSPISGHTSVYWYQQALGLGLQFLLWYDEGEERNRGNFPPRFSGRQFPNYSSELNVNALELEDSALYLCASSLVTGVNEKLFFGSGTQLSVL.

The chain uses TRBV2 and TRBJ1-4, with a tentative D call TRBD1 (6 bases). The CDR3 spans 15 residues. Germline-derived CDR1 and CDR2 are SNHLY and FYNNEI. The V gene lost 2 bases and the J gene lost 5 bases, with 12 bases spanning the gap. CDR3 loop: CASSERNQGNEKLFF. The DNA for the CDR3 is TGTGCCAGCAGTGAACGGAACCAGGGGAATGAAAAACTGTTTTTT.